Below, 9 T cell receptor delta chains from the same sample are listed, as sequenced in a study of gamma-delta T cells after stem cell transplantation. TCRdb re-called clones from the RT-PCR reads via CATT. The sample holds about 1,700 delta-chain clones; approximately 16% are singletons and the top ten take about 15%. What was sequenced was gamma-delta T cells. The receptors derive from a human donor. It is not recorded whose cells these are; they may come from a transplant donor.

This clone was seen more than once but under ten times. The genes are TRDV1 and TRDJ2; tentatively, D is TRDD3 (6 bases). V lost 11 bases and J 5 bases, leaving 24 bases between the germline ends. The CDR3 length is 16 residues. Germline CDR1 TSWWSYY, CDR2 QGS. The CDR3 nucleotides read TGTGCTAGTGGGGAACCCCGTTGGGGGGTAACAGCACAACTCTTCTTT. Amino acids: CASGEPRWGVTAQLFF.

This clone is categorized as large (0.1 to 1%). At the DNA level, this CDR3 is encoded by other sequences in the same sample as well. The chain employs TRDV2 and TRDJ1; 12 positions match TRDD3. V lost 3 bases, J lost 9 bases, and 10 bases stayed unmatched. The V gene's germline CDR1 is GEAIGNYY and CDR2 EKD. The CDR3 has 15 amino acids. This chain's CDR3 is CACDRLLGDTYELIF. CDR3 nucleotides: TGTGCCTGTGACCGGTTACTGGGGGATACTTATGAACTCATCTTT.

This clone was counted a few times. It may be a read error: a sequence one base away is much more abundant. This sample includes further DNA sequences coding for the same CDR3. CDR3 region: CALTSPGVTGLLLYTDKLIF. The CDR3 nucleotides are TGTGCTCTGACTTCCCCCGGCGTTACTGGGTTGCTTCTGTACACCGATAAACTCATCTTT. The chain is built from TRDV1 and TRDJ1, with a tentative D call TRDD3 (6 bases). V was shortened by 9 bases and J by 0 bases, with 32 bases between the two germline ends. The germline V gene encodes CDR1 TSWWSYY and CDR2 QGS. This CDR3 comprises 20 residues.

This sequence joins TRDV1 and TRDJ1; tentative D call: TRDD3 (5 bases). This CDR3 has 18 residues. Germline CDR1 reads TSWWSYY; CDR2 reads QGS. Trimming took off 11 bases at V and 0 bases at J, with 28 bases between the two ends. DNA for the CDR3: TGTGCTAGTGGGGCGGCCTCTCTACGGGGGGGCAACACCGATAAACTCATCTTT. This translates into CASGAASLRGGNTDKLIF.

This clone has just a few counts. A much more abundant neighbour one base away suggests this may be a read error. Other DNA sequences in the sample encode the same CDR3. This rearrangement joins TRDV1 to TRDJ1; 9 bases match TRDD2. The CDR3 totals 24 residues. The V gene's germline CDR1 is TSWWSYY and CDR2 QGS. The ends lost 3 bases at V and 0 bases at J; junction bases unmatched: 29. The CDR3 loop is CALGEEGLAFLPFTGGSYTDKLIF. The CDR3 DNA follows: TGTGCTCTTGGGGAGGAGGGCCTGGCCTTCCTACCCTTTACCGGGGGTTCTTACACCGATAAACTCATCTTT.

About this clone itself: The protein given by TCRdb reflects a much larger clone and differs at residue 14 from this DNA's translation, likely from a read error; the protein shown is the DNA's translation. The CDR3 region has the DNA TGTGCCTGTGATACTGGGGGATACTCCTGGGACACCCGAAAGATGTTTTTC. It yields the protein CACDTGGYSWDTRKMFF. This chain joins TRDV2 and TRDJ3; the match to TRDD3 covers 12 bases. CDR1 is GEAIGNYY, CDR2 EKD, per germline. This CDR3 has 17 residues.

This clone has a handful of counts. The chain links TRDV3 to TRDJ3; 7 bases are shared with TRDD3. Trimming at V came to 2 bases and at J to 0 bases, leaving 19 bases not matched to a gene. Germline V CDR1 and CDR2: TVYSNPD, GDNSRS (reference sequence). CDR3 length: 21 amino acids. The CDR3 protein is CAFSRPILGLRFSWDTRQMFF. The CDR3 region has the DNA TGTGCCTTTTCCCGTCCTATACTGGGGTTGCGTTTCTCCTGGGACACCCGACAGATGTTTTTC.

Judged by abundance, this clone is large (0.1 to 1%). The same CDR3 is also encoded by other DNA sequences in this sample. The V gene is TRDV2, the J gene TRDJ3, with 13 positions matching TRDD3. The trim removed 2 bases at V and 0 bases at J, leaving 9 bases unmatched. CDR3 size: 21 residues. Germline CDR1 reads GEAIGNYY; CDR2 reads EKD. This CDR3 reads CACDNSTGGYASSWDTRQMFF. CDR3 nucleotide sequence: TGTGCCTGTGACAACAGTACTGGGGGATACGCGAGCTCCTGGGACACCCGACAGATGTTTTTC.

On this clone: Since a much larger clone is just one base distant, this may be a read error. The same CDR3 can be traced to other DNA sequences in this sample. The CDR3 region has the DNA TGTGCTCTTGGGGAGCTAGTTCATGGCCTACGATTCGATAAACTCATCTTT. Translation: CALGELVHGLRFDKLIF. V is TRDV1 and J is TRDJ1, with a weak D call TRDD2 (5 bases). The length of the CDR3 is 17 residues. Germline V gives CDR1 TSWWSYY, CDR2 QGS. V was cut by 3 bases and J by 4 bases, with 21 bases left in between.